These 31 T cell receptor beta chains were all obtained from the same sample, sequenced in a study of post-analysis software for immune sequencing data. Study results and caveats: In patients, TRBV5-6, TRBV5-1 and TRBV20-1 belonged to four or five TRBV segments found more frequently than in controls.

These receptors have no identified antigens. TCR beta libraries were prepared from cDNA with unique molecular identifiers. TCRdb processed the PCR reads anew with MiXCR; each CDR3 protein has one entry. The sample lists 820,000 or so distinct CDR3 sequences, 53% occurring once. The sample comprised blood. The receptors here all came from a girl between 10 and 17 years old with multiple sclerosis.

This clonotype has a handful of counts. This chain uses TRBV5-1 with TRBJ2-3, with TRBD2 identical over 10 bases. This CDR3 contains 16 residues. CDR1 and CDR2 from the germline V gene are SGHRS and YFSETQ. Trimming cost V 0 bases and J 0 bases; bases outside gene matches: 1. CDR3 DNA sequence: TGCGCCAGCAGCTTGGTACTAGCGGGGAGCACAGATACGCAGTATTTT. Translated: CASSLVLAGSTDTQYF.

This chain's CDR3 is CSARFGTSGSSTDTQYF. DNA of the CDR3: TGCAGTGCTAGGTTCGGGACTAGCGGGAGTTCCACAGATACGCAGTATTTT. The chain carries TRBV20-1 and TRBJ2-3, with 14 bases that match TRBD2. CDR1 and CDR2 from the germline V gene are DFQATT and SNEGSKA (reference sequence). This CDR3 is built from 17 residues. V shed 3 bases, J shed 2 bases, and the junction held 7 bases outside the gene matches.

The gene calls are TRBV29-1 and TRBJ2-1; D not resolved. This CDR3 contains 14 residues. Germline V gene data show CDR1 as SQVTM and CDR2 as ANQGSEA. V dropped 5 bases and J dropped 6 bases, with 17 bases sitting between them. The DNA for the CDR3 is TGCAGCGTTCCCGGTCGATCCTGGGGCAATGAGCAGTTCTTC. This codes for CSVPGRSWGNEQFF.

This clonotype was counted only a few times. The chain uses TRBV7-2 and TRBJ2-7; the match to TRBD2 covers 12 bases. This CDR3 has 16 amino acids. Germline lookup yields CDR1 SGHTA and CDR2 FQGNSA. J was trimmed by 6 bases and V by 2 bases; bases with no gene match: 8. CDR3 bases: TGTGCCAGCAGCTTAACTAGCGGGGGGACACGTGGCGAGCAGTACTTC. Encoded protein: CASSLTSGGTRGEQYF.

This clonotype was seen only once. This sequence joins TRBV6-6 and TRBJ1-3, with D maybe TRBD1 (6 bases). The CDR3 is made up of 16 amino acids. Germline V gene data show CDR1 as MNHNY and CDR2 as SVGAGI (reference sequence). The V end lost 2 bases, the J end lost 3 bases, and 14 bases lay between the germline ends. The CDR3 reads CASSYLDRWSGNTIYF. The CDR3 DNA is TGTGCCAGCAGTTACCTCGACAGGTGGAGTGGAAACACCATATATTTT.

This chain connects TRBV29-1 to TRBJ2-5; D perhaps matches TRBD1 (5 bases). Germline values: CDR1 SQVTM, CDR2 ANQGSEA. This CDR3 is built from 15 residues. Trimming took off 0 bases at V and 2 bases at J, with 13 bases between the two ends. The CDR3 sequence: CSVEDAPQVQETQYF. CDR3 in DNA: TGCAGCGTTGAAGATGCTCCACAGGTACAAGAGACCCAGTACTTC. Looking up the rest from reference TRBV29-1 and TRBJ2-5 gives the full variable domain: SAVISQKPSRDICQRGTSLTIQCQVDSQVTMMFWYRQQPGQSLTLIATANQGSEATYESGFVIDKFPISRPNLTFSTLTVSNMSPEDSSIYLCSVEDAPQVQETQYFGPGTRLLVL.

This clonotype was seen more than once but under ten times. V and J are TRBV20-1 and TRBJ2-7; 7 positions agree with TRBD2. The DNA end is more similar to TRBJ2-5, so the J call may be wrong. Per the germline V gene, CDR1 is DFQATT and CDR2 is SNEGSKA (reference sequence). CDR3 length: 16 amino acids. The CDR3 sequence is CSARAGPRLRGETQYF. CDR3 nucleotides: TGCAGTGCCCGAGCGGGACCCAGGCTCCGAGGAGAGACCCAGTACTTC.

This clonotype has just a few counts. This chain uses TRBV20-1 with TRBJ2-1; D is undetermined. This CDR3 is 13 amino acids long. In germline, CDR1 is DFQATT, CDR2 SNEGSKA (reference sequence). V shed 3 bases and J shed 1 base, with 7 bases lying between them. The CDR3 region is CSARVPSYNEQFF. DNA for the CDR3: TGCAGTGCTAGGGTTCCTTCCTACAATGAGCAGTTCTTC.

The V gene is TRBV5-1, the J gene TRBJ2-1; possible D gene TRBD2, 5 bases. V lost 0 bases to trimming and J lost 6 bases, with 13 bases between them. The CDR3 covers 15 residues. Germline lookup yields CDR1 SGHRS and CDR2 YFSETQ. The CDR3: CASSLVASAGNEQFF. The CDR3 bases are TGCGCCAGCAGCTTGGTGGCTTCGGCGGGCAATGAGCAGTTCTTC.

This chain joins TRBV12-3 or TRBV12-4 and TRBJ2-7, with 7 nucleotides matching TRBD1. V lost 2 bases and J lost 3; bases outside the gene matches: 4. CDR3 length: 14 residues. The CDR3 nucleotides are TGTGCCAGCAGTTTAATCCCAGGGGGCTACGAGCAGTACTTC. Residues: CASSLIPGGYEQYF.

The V call is TRBV9, the J call TRBJ2-5, with D perhaps TRBD1 (6 bases). Germline loops: CDR1 SGDLS, CDR2 YYNGEE. This CDR3 comprises 14 residues. The V end lost 1 base, the J end lost 5 bases, and 12 bases lay between the germline ends. In DNA form, the CDR3 reads TGTGCCAGCAGCGTACAGGGGTTTGGCGAGACCCAGTACTTC. Protein: CASSVQGFGETQYF.

The rearrangement uses TRBV9 and TRBJ2-1, with 8 bases lining up with TRBD2. CDR3 length: 19 amino acids. CDR1 and CDR2 (germline): SGDLS, YYNGEE. J was trimmed by 9 bases and V by 2 bases; bases with no gene match: 22. CDR3 sequence: CASSVVPFLGSGDSGEQFF. The CDR3 region has the DNA TGTGCCAGCAGCGTTGTTCCCTTTCTAGGTAGCGGGGACTCGGGTGAGCAGTTCTTC.

The rearrangement uses TRBV20-1 and TRBJ2-7; TRBD1 aligns across 9 bases. The germline V gene encodes CDR1 DFQATT and CDR2 SNEGSKA (reference sequence). CDR3 size: 13 residues. The junction had 5 bases not matched to a gene; V was cut back by 6 bases and J by 2 bases. CDR3 region: CSARQGEPYEQYF. The DNA for the CDR3 is TGCAGTGCCCGACAGGGGGAACCCTACGAGCAGTACTTC.

The chain has TRBV12-3 or TRBV12-4 and TRBJ2-3; unclear D gene. The CDR3 is 13 residues long. Trimming stripped 4 bases from V and 10 bases from J, with 15 bases between. This chain's CDR3 is CASSSNDAFPQYF. CDR3 DNA: TGTGCCAGCAGTTCTAACGACGCCTTTCCGCAGTATTTT.

The chain is built from TRBV10-3 and TRBJ2-3, with a possible D match to TRBD2 (5 bases). This CDR3 has 15 amino acids. Trimming cost V 6 bases and J 2 bases, with 15 bases left between them. CDR1 and CDR2 from the germline V gene are ENHRY and SYGVKD. CDR3 DNA sequence: TGTGCCATCAGCATCGGGGAAACGGCCACAGATACGCAGTATTTT. This gives the protein CAISIGETATDTQYF.

This chain joins TRBV28 and TRBJ2-7; TRBD2 is a possible D gene (7 bases). The CDR3 extends over 16 amino acids. The germline CDR1 and CDR2 sequences are MDHEN and SYDVKM. The V gene lost 3 bases and the J gene lost 2 bases, with 17 bases spanning the gap. In nucleotides, the CDR3 is TGTGCCAGCAGTTTGGGGGGGGCAGGGCCAACCTACGAGCAGTACTTC. It codes for CASSLGGAGPTYEQYF.

The chain links TRBV7-8 to TRBJ2-5, with D possibly TRBD1 on 6 matching bases. The CDR3 is 17 residues long. Trimming stripped 0 bases from V and 0 bases from J, with 14 bases between. CDR1 and CDR2 from the germline V gene are SGHVS and FQNEAQ. CDR3 loop: CASSLARDKQNQETQYF. CDR3 coding DNA: TGTGCCAGCAGCTTAGCCCGGGACAAACAAAACCAAGAGACCCAGTACTTC.

This rearrangement joins TRBV6-2 or TRBV6-3 to TRBJ2-1; 15 bases are a match to TRBD2. Trimming removed 7 bases from V and 9 bases from J; junction bases left unmatched: 10. The CDR3 has 16 amino acids. The germline gives CDR1 MNHEY, CDR2 SVGEGT. The CDR3 loop reads CASNPGTSGRLGEQFF. CDR3 nucleotides: TGTGCCAGCAACCCCGGGACTAGCGGGAGGTTGGGTGAGCAGTTCTTC.

The chain employs TRBV20-1 and TRBJ2-5, with D unclear. The CDR3 extends over 14 amino acids. Germline CDR1 DFQATT, CDR2 SNEGSKA (reference sequence). Trimming pared 0 bases from V and 2 bases from J, leaving 10 bases between. The CDR3 is CSARDLDTQETQYF. CDR3 coding DNA: TGCAGTGCTAGAGATCTTGATACGCAAGAGACCCAGTACTTC.

The rearrangement joins TRBV7-3 to TRBJ2-1, with 8 nucleotides matching TRBD1. Looked up from germline, CDR1 is SGHTA and CDR2 is FQGTGA. The trim removed 6 bases at V and 8 bases at J, leaving 12 bases unmatched. CDR3 size: 15 residues. In DNA form, the CDR3 reads TGTGCCAGCAGGCCTGGCGGACAGGGTAGACATGAGCAGTTCTTC. This translates into CASRPGGQGRHEQFF. The complete variable domain, with remaining parts taken from reference TRBV7-3 and TRBJ2-1, reads GAGVSQTPSNKVTEKGKYVELRCDPISGHTALYWYRQSLGQGPEFLIYFQGTGAADDSGLPNDRFFAVRPEGSVSTLKIQRTERGDSAVYLCASRPGGQGRHEQFFGPGTRLTVL.

CDR3 amino acids: CASTASGTGPSGEQFF. CDR3 DNA sequence: TGCGCCAGCACCGCCTCCGGGACAGGCCCAAGTGGGGAGCAGTTCTTC. The chain has TRBV5-1 and TRBJ2-1, with 8 positions matching TRBD1. The ends lost 6 bases at V and 10 bases at J; junction bases unmatched: 18. This CDR3 spans 16 amino acids. Germline CDR1 and CDR2: SGHRS and YFSETQ. The entire variable domain, with the rest obtained from reference TRBV5-1 and TRBJ2-1, is as follows: KAGVTQTPRYLIKTRGQQVTLSCSPISGHRSVSWYQQTPGQGLQFLFEYFSETQRNKGNFPGRFSGRQFSNSRSEMNVSTLELGDSALYLCASTASGTGPSGEQFFGPGTRLTVL.

This clonotype was recorded a few times. The chain employs TRBV2 and TRBJ2-7; TRBD1 agrees at 8 bases. V shed 6 bases and J 7 bases; nucleotides not matched to a gene: 14. The CDR3 contains 15 residues. CDR1 and CDR2 from the germline V gene are SNHLY and FYNNEI. CDR3 in DNA: TGTGCCAGCAGCGTTCGGACAGGGCGGATCGTGGAGCAGTACTTC. Translated: CASSVRTGRIVEQYF.

This clonotype was found a few times. The chain is built from TRBV6-5 and TRBJ2-1; the match to TRBD2 covers 14 bases. The CDR3 has 15 residues. The ends lost 6 bases at V and 10 bases at J; junction bases unmatched: 8. Germline assignment: CDR1 MNHEY and CDR2 SVGAGI. The CDR3 reads CASRPGTSGRGEQFF. CDR3 in DNA: TGTGCCAGCAGACCCGGGACTAGCGGGAGAGGAGAGCAGTTCTTC.

The chain employs TRBV29-1 and TRBJ1-2; D might be TRBD1 (5 bases). The V end was cut by 7 bases, the J end by 3 bases, with 24 bases between. This CDR3 has 16 residues. Germline values: CDR1 SQVTM, CDR2 ANQGSEA. CDR3 in DNA: TGCAGCGCCGCCGCCCCCCCCCAGGGTAGTTACTATGGCTACACCTTC. This encodes CSAAAPPQGSYYGYTF.

The chain links TRBV5-6 to TRBJ2-3, with D uncertain. CDR3 length equals 14 residues. The germline V gene has CDR1 SGHDT and CDR2 YYEEEE. Trimming took off 4 bases at V and 1 base at J, with 10 bases between the two ends. The CDR3 spells CASSPDSRTDTQYF. CDR3 sequence (DNA): TGTGCCAGCAGCCCGGATAGCCGCACAGATACGCAGTATTTT.

The J gene is TRBJ2-1, the V gene TRBV4-2, with unresolved D. The J call may be faulty, since TRBJ2-7 better matches the DNA end. Germline V gene sequence: CDR1 LGHNA, CDR2 YNFKEQ. The CDR3 is 15 amino acids. This chain's CDR3 is CASSQDYSSYNEQYF. The DNA of the CDR3 is TGTGCCAGCAGCCAAGATTACAGCTCCTACAATGAGCAGTACTTC.

The CDR3 coding sequence is TGTGCCAGCAGCACTAAGGATCTCCAGGGCTATGGCTACACCTTC. Translation gives CASSTKDLQGYGYTF. The gene calls are TRBV7-9 and TRBJ1-2, with D possibly matching TRBD1 (5 bases). The V end lost 5 bases, the J end lost 4 bases, and 17 bases lay between the germline ends. The CDR3 runs to 15 residues. Looked up from germline, CDR1 is SEHNR and CDR2 is FQNEAQ (reference sequence).

The rearrangement uses TRBV25-1 and TRBJ1-2, with D possibly being TRBD1 (5 bases). The CDR3 consists of 15 residues. Germline V gene sequence: CDR1 MGHDK, CDR2 SYGVNS. Trimming pared 2 bases from V and 8 bases from J, leaving 18 bases between. The CDR3 bases are TGTGCCAGCAGTGAAGGCGGGGCACCCCCCTTGGGCTACACCTTC. This encodes CASSEGGAPPLGYTF.

This clonotype was recorded a few times. The V call is TRBV6-6, the J call TRBJ2-3; 9 bases agree with TRBD2. The CDR3 is made up of 15 amino acids. CDR1 MNHNY and CDR2 SVGAGI come from the germline V gene (reference sequence). The junction had 3 bases not matched to a gene; V was cut back by 4 bases and J by 1 base. As DNA, the CDR3 is TGTGCCAGCAGTTCCCCTAGCGGGGGCACAGATACGCAGTATTTT. Translating it yields CASSSPSGGTDTQYF.

This clonotype was seen more than once but under ten times. The germline gene is not matched at one end of the junction; a read error may be the cause. This sequence joins TRBV7-2 and TRBJ2-1; 13 bases are a match to TRBD2. The J call may be in error: the DNA end matches TRBJ2-7 better. Germline V gene sequence: CDR1 SGHTA, CDR2 FQGNSA. The CDR3 contains 13 residues. DNA for the CDR3: TGTGCCAACAGCTCGGGACTAGCGGGGGAGCAGTACTTC. It codes for CANSSGLAGEQYF.

This chain connects TRBV12-3 or TRBV12-4 to TRBJ1-1; TRBD1 might be the D (6 bases). Trimming pared 6 bases from V and 1 base from J, leaving 12 bases between. CDR3 length: 14 residues. This chain's CDR3 is CASRIQGPNTEAFF. CDR3 coding DNA: TGTGCCAGCAGAATACAGGGTCCGAACACTGAAGCTTTCTTT.